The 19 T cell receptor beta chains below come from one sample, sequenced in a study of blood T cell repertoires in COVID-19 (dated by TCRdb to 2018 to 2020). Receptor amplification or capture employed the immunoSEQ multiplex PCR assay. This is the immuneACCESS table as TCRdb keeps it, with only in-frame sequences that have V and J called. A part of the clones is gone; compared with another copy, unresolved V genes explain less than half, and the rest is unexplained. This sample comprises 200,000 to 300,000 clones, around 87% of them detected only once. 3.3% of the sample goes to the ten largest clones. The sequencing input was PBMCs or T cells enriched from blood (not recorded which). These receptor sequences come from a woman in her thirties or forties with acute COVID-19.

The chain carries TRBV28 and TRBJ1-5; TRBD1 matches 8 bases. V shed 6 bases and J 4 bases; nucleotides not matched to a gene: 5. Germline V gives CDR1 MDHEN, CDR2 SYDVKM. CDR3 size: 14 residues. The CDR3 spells CASSSTGANQPQHF. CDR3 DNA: TGTGCCAGCAGCTCGACAGGGGCGAATCAGCCCCAGCATTTT.

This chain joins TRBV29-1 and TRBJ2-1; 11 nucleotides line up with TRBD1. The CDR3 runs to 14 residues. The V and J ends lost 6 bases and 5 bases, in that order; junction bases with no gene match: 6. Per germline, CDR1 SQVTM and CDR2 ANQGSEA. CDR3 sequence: CSVDSGQGDNEQFF. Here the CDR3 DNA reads TGCAGCGTCGATTCGGGACAGGGGGACAATGAGCAGTTCTTC.

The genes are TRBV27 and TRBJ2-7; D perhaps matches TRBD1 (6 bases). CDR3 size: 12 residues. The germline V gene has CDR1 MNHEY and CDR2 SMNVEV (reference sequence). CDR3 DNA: TGTGCAGTTCAGGGGCGTCAGTACGAGCAGTACTTC. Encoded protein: CAVQGRQYEQYF.

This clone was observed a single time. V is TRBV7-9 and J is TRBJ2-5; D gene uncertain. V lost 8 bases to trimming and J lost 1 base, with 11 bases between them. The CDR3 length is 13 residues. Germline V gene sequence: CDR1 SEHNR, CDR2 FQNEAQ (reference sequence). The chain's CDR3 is CASGEVAQETQYF. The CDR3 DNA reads TGTGCCAGCGGCGAGGTGGCCCAAGAGACCCAGTACTTC. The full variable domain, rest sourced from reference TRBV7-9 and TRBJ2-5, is DTGVSQNPRHKITKRGQNVTFRCDPISEHNRLYWYRQTLGQGPEFLTYFQNEAQLEKSRLLSDRFSAERPKGSFSTLEIQRTEQGDSAMYLCASGEVAQETQYFGPGTRLLVL.

This CDR3 is CATRAVAGETQYF. The CDR3 region has the DNA TGTGCCACCAGGGCAGTCGCGGGGGAGACCCAGTACTTC. The chain recombines TRBV24-1 with TRBJ2-5; tentative D call: TRBD2 (6 bases). The CDR3 contains 13 residues. V lost 7 bases and J 5 bases, leaving 13 bases between the germline ends. CDR1 KGHDR and CDR2 SFDVKD come from the germline V gene.

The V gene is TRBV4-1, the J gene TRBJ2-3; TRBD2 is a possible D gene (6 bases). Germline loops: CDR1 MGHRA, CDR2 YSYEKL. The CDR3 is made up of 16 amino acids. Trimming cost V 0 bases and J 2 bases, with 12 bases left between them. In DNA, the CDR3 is TGCGCCAGCAGCCAAGATCGTAGCGGAAACACAGATACGCAGTATTTT. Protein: CASSQDRSGNTDTQYF.

The CDR3 here is CASSGATRYEQYF. CDR3 DNA: TGTGCCAGCAGTGGTGCCACTCGCTACGAGCAGTACTTC. The chain employs TRBV25-1 and TRBJ2-7; D gene ambiguous. From germline, CDR1 is MGHDK and CDR2 SYGVNS. Trimming took off 4 bases at V and 3 bases at J, with 10 bases between the two ends. The CDR3 has 13 residues.

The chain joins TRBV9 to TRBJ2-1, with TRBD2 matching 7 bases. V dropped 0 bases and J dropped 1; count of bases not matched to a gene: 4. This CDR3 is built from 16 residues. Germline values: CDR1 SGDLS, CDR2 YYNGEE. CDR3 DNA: TGTGCCAGCAGCGTAGAAGGCGGGAGTTCCTACAATGAGCAGTTCTTC. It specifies CASSVEGGSSYNEQFF.

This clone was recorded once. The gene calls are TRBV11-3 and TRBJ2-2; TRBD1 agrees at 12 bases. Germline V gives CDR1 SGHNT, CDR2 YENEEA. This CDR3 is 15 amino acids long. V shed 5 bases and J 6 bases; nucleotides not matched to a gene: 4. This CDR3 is CASSHRDRGPGELFF. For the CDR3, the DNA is TGTGCCAGCAGCCACCGGGACAGGGGGCCCGGGGAGCTGTTTTTT.

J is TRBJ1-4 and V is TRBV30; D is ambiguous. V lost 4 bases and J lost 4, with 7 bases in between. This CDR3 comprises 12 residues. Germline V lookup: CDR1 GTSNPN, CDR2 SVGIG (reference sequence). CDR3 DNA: TGTGCCTGGAACGGGAATAATGAAAAACTGTTTTTT. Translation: CAWNGNNEKLFF.

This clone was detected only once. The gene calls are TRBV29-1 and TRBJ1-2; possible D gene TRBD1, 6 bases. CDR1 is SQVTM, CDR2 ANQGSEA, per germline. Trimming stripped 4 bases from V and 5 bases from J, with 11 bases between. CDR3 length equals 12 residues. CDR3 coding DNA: TGCAGCGTTGGACAGGTGTCATATGGCTACACCTTC. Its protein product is CSVGQVSYGYTF.

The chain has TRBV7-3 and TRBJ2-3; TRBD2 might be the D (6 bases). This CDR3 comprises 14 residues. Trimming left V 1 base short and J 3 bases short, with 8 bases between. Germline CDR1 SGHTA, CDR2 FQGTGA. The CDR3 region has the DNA TGTGCCAGCAGCTTAATCCGGGAGACAGATACGCAGTATTTT. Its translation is CASSLIRETDTQYF.

The CDR3 loop is CASKRVGRYEQYF. CDR3 nucleotide sequence: TGTGCCAGCAAAAGAGTTGGGCGCTACGAGCAGTACTTC. The chain carries TRBV27 and TRBJ2-7; D uncertain. The germline V gene has CDR1 MNHEY and CDR2 SMNVEV (reference sequence). The CDR3 spans 13 residues. Trimming pared 7 bases from V and 3 bases from J, leaving 13 bases between.

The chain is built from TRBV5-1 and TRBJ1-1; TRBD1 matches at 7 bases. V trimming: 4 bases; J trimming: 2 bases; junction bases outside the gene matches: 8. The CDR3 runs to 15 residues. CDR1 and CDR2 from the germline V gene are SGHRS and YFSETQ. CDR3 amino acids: CASSPRDSSNTEAFF. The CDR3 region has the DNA TGCGCCAGCAGCCCAAGGGACAGTAGTAACACTGAAGCTTTCTTT.

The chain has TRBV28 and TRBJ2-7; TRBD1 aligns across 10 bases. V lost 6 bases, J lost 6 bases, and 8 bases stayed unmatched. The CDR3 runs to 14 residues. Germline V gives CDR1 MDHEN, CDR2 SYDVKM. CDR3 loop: CASSQPGTGVEQYF. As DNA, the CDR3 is TGTGCCAGCAGCCAGCCTGGGACAGGGGTCGAGCAGTACTTC.

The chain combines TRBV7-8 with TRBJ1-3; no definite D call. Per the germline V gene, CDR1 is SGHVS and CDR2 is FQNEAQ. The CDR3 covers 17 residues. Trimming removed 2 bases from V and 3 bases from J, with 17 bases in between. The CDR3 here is CASSLTRHPSFGNTIYF. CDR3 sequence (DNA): TGTGCCAGCAGCTTAACCCGACACCCAAGTTTTGGAAACACCATATATTTT.

The CDR3 reads CASEAGVDQPQHF. In DNA, the CDR3 is TGTGCCAGCGAAGCAGGGGTCGATCAGCCCCAGCATTTT. The rearrangement links TRBV6-5 to TRBJ1-5; tentatively, D is TRBD1 (6 bases). V dropped 8 bases and J dropped 5 bases, with 13 bases sitting between them. The CDR3 spans 13 residues. In germline, CDR1 is MNHEY, CDR2 SVGAGI.

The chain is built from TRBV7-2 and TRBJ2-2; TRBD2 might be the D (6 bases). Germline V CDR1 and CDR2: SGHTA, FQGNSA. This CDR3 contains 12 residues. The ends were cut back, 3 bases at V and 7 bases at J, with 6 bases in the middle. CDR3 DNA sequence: TGTGCCAGCAGCTTGGGACTCGGGGAGCTGTTTTTT. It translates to CASSLGLGELFF.

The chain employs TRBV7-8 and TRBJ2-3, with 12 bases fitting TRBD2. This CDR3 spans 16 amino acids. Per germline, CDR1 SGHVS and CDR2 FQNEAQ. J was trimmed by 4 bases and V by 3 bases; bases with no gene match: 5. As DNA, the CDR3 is TGTGCCAGCAGCTTGGGGACTAGCGGGTTATCAGATACGCAGTATTTT. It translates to CASSLGTSGLSDTQYF.